This paragraph covers one T cell receptor (beta chain) sequence. Its antigen is as yet unknown. The junction departs from germline at one end; a sequencing error may be responsible. Blood draws of about 6 milliliters of peripheral blood occurred at each of two time points. The sample originates from a study of prognosis after radiotherapy for stage I lung cancer. Whole-study context: Radiotherapy used SBRT, divided into 3 to 5 fractions and reaching a biologically effective dose of at least 100 Gy.

Genomic DNA yielded TCR beta CDR3, amplified by two-round multiplex PCR. Primers specific to each TRBV and TRBJ gene drove first-round PCR. Using its own MiXCR run on the multiplex PCR reads, TCRdb lists one record per CDR3 protein. This sample has 13,000 to 15,000 distinct CDR3 sequences, with around 54% found just once. The germline gives CDR1 MNHEY, CDR2 SMNVEV (reference sequence). The CDR3 spans 14 residues. Study-wide results and limits: It was in patients who developed distant metastases that Shannon entropy after stereotactic body radiation therapy was lower.

The sequence was collected from a donor aged 50 or older with non-small cell lung cancer. V usage is TRBV27 and J usage is TRBJ1-1, with 7 positions matching TRBD1. Sequenced material: PBMCs, taken before or after stereotactic body radiation therapy (not recorded which). The chain's CDR3 is CDSSSQGVRYEAFF. DNA for the CDR3: TGTGACAGCAGTTCCCAGGGGGTTAGGTATGAAGCTTTCTTT.